This TCR beta chain was recorded in a study of T cells after yellow fever vaccination. Study outcomes and limitations: Clones from primary vaccination mostly reappeared after the booster (roughly 95% CD4, approximately 88% CD8). Clonotype sharing between CD4 and CD8 compartments was small.

The ends were cut back, 6 bases at V and 1 base at J, with 9 bases in the middle. Germline V gene data show CDR1 as DFQATT and CDR2 as SNEGSKA (reference sequence). This CDR3 is 12 amino acids long. Universal primer sites and UMIs were introduced during 5'RACE template-switching synthesis of TCR cDNA. Via MiXCR, TCRdb re-called the 5' RACE reads, giving one row per CDR3 protein. The data show under 300,000 distinct CDR3 sequences, 6.9% seen once. With respect to this clonotype: What it recognizes is unknown.

The V call is TRBV20-1, the J call TRBJ2-5, with D perhaps assigned TRBD1 or TRBD2 (5 bases each). The input for sequencing was CD4+ T cells sorted from PBMCs, taken 15 days after the yellow fever booster vaccination. The sequence came from a young man who received the YFV17D yellow fever vaccine. CDR3 residues: CSASGTQETQYF. The CDR3 DNA reads TGCAGTGCCTCCGGGACCCAAGAGACCCAGTACTTC.